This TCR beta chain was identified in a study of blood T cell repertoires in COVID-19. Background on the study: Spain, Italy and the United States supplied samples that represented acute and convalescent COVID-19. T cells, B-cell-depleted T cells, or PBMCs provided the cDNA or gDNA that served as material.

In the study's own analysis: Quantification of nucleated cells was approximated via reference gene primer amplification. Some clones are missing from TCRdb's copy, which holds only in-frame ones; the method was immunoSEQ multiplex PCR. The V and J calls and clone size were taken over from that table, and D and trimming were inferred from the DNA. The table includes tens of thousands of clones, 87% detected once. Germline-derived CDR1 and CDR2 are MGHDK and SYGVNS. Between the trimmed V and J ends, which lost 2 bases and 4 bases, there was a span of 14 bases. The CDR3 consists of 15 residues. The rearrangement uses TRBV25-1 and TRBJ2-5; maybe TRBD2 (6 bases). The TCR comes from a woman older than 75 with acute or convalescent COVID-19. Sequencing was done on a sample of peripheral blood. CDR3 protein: CASSERIQGGETQYF. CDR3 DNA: TGTGCCAGCAGTGAACGGATCCAGGGAGGAGAGACCCAGTACTTC.